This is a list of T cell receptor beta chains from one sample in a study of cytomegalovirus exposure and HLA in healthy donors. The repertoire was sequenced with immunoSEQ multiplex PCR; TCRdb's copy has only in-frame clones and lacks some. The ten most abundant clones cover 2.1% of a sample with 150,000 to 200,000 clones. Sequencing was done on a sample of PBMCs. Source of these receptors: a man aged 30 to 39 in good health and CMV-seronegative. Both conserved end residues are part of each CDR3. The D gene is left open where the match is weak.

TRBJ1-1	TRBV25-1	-	CASSSHISSGGVEAFF	TGTGCCAGCAGTTCCCATATCTCCTCGGGGGGGGTTGAAGCTTTCTTT
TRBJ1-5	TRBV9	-	CASSVTGDQPQHF	TGTGCCAGCAGCGTAACGGGGGACCAGCCCCAGCATTTT
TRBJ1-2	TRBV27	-	CASSLIPPGNYGYTF	TGTGCCAGCAGTTTAATCCCCCCAGGCAACTATGGCTACACCTTC
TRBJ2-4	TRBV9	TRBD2	CASSASIPGTGGVNIQYF	TGTGCCAGCAGCGCCTCTATCCCGGGGACTGGGGGGGTAAACATTCAGTACTTC
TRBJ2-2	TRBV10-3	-	CATVAEPNTGELFF	TGTGCCACTGTAGCGGAGCCGAACACCGGGGAGCTGTTTTTT
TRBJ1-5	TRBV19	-	CASSIGAGPKPQHF	TGTGCCAGTAGTATAGGGGCGGGTCCTAAGCCCCAGCATTTT
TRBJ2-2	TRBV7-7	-	CASSRGAVSNTGELFF	TGTGCCAGCAGCCGTGGTGCGGTTTCGAACACCGGGGAGCTGTTTTTT
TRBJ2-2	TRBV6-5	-	CASSAQAIHTGELFF	TGTGCCAGCAGTGCACAGGCTATCCACACCGGGGAGCTGTTTTTT
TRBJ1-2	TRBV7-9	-	CASSSDLGGGYTF	TGTGCCAGCAGTTCCGATTTGGGGGGAGGCTACACCTTC
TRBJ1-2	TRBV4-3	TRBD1	CASSQVGTGDGYGYTF	TGCGCCAGCAGCCAAGTGGGAACAGGGGATGGCTATGGCTACACCTTC
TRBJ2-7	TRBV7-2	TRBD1	CASSRDRGDEQYF	TGTGCCAGCAGCCGGGACAGGGGGGACGAGCAGTACTTC
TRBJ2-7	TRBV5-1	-	CASSLGTVRYEQYF	TGCGCCAGCAGCTTGGGGACAGTCCGCTACGAGCAGTACTTC
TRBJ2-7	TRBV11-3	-	CASSARSGFYEQYF	TGTGCCAGCAGCGCCCGCTCAGGGTTCTACGAGCAGTACTTC
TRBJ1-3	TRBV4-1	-	CASSHGHLSGNTIYF	TGCGCCAGCAGCCACGGACACCTCTCTGGAAACACCATATATTTT
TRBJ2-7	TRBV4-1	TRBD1	CASSRLPGQSYEQYF	TGCGCCAGCAGCCGCCTTCCGGGACAGAGCTACGAGCAGTACTTC
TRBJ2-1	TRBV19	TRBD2	CASSWPGLAGEGWNEQFF	TGTGCCAGTAGTTGGCCAGGACTAGCGGGCGAAGGGTGGAATGAGCAGTTCTTC
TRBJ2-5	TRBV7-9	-	CASSPIGQAKETQYF	TGTGCCAGCAGCCCGATTGGGCAGGCGAAAGAGACCCAGTACTTC
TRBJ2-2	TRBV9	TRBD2	CASSVGFSGDTGELFF	TGTGCCAGCAGCGTAGGGTTTAGCGGGGACACCGGGGAGCTGTTTTTT
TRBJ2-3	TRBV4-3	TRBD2	CASSQGIAGRGDTQYF	TGCGCCAGCAGCCAAGGGATAGCGGGGCGGGGAGATACGCAGTATTTT
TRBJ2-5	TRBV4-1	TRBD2	CASSRGTSGEETQYF	TGCGCCAGCAGCCGAGGGACTAGCGGAGAAGAGACCCAGTACTTC
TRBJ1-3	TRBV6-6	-	CASSLTGGSGNTIYF	TGTGCCAGCAGTTTGACAGGCGGGTCGGGAAACACCATATATTTT
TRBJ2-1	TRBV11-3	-	CASSLDYRGRGRNEQFF	TGTGCCAGCAGCTTAGATTATAGGGGGAGAGGTCGGAATGAGCAGTTCTTC
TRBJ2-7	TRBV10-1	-	CASSALVSYEQYF	TGCGCCAGCTCCGCACTAGTGTCATACGAGCAGTACTTC
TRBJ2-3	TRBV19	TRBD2	CASSRNQRERRGYAKDTQYF	TGTGCCAGTAGTAGAAACCAGCGGGAGCGTCGGGGGTATGCCAAAGATACGCAGTATTTT
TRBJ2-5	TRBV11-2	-	CASSLESGRVKTQYF	TGTGCCAGCAGCTTAGAAAGTGGGCGGGTGAAGACCCAGTACTTC
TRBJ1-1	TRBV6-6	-	CASSYSGGAQAFF	TGTGCCAGCAGTTACTCGGGCGGGGCCCAAGCTTTCTTT
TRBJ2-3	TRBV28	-	CASSLDGVFSDTQYF	TGTGCCAGCAGCTTGGACGGGGTTTTTTCAGATACGCAGTATTTT
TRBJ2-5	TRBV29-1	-	CSVERGNQETQYF	TGCAGCGTTGAAAGGGGCAACCAAGAGACCCAGTACTTC
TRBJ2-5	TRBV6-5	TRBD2	CASSHSGSRETQYF	TGTGCCAGCAGCCATAGCGGGAGTCGTGAGACCCAGTACTTC
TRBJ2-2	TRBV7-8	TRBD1	CASQIGTGGTGELFF	TGTGCCAGCCAAATAGGAACAGGGGGCACCGGGGAGCTGTTTTTT
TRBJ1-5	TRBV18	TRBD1	CASSPGTDSNQPQHF	TGTGCCAGCTCACCCGGGACAGATAGCAATCAGCCCCAGCATTTT
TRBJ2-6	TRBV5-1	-	CASSSAGRTPSGANVLTF	TGCGCCAGCAGCTCGGCGGGACGGACCCCCTCTGGGGCCAACGTCCTGACTTTC
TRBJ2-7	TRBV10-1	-	CASSDTGRDSYEQYF	TGCGCCAGCAGTGACACCGGCAGGGACTCCTACGAGCAGTACTTC
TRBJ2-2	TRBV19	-	CASSQENTGELFF	TGTGCCAGCTCCCAGGAGAACACCGGGGAGCTGTTTTTT
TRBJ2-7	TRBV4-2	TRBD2	CASSQGTSGSEQYF	TGTGCCAGCAGCCAAGGTACTAGCGGGAGCGAGCAGTACTTC
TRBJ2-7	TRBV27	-	CASSFLFSSYEQYF	TGTGCCAGCAGTTTCCTTTTTAGCTCCTACGAGCAGTACTTC
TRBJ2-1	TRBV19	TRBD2	CASIATSGGHNEQFF	TGTGCCAGTATCGCAACTAGCGGGGGGCACAATGAGCAGTTCTTC
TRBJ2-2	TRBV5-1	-	CASSLFSSEIYTGELFF	TGCGCCAGCAGCTTATTTTCTAGCGAGATTTACACCGGGGAGCTGTTTTTT
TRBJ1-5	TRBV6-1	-	CASMLSQGSQPQHF	TGTGCCAGCATGTTAAGTCAGGGGAGTCAGCCCCAGCATTTT
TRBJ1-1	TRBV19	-	CASSIGRVTEAFF	TGTGCCAGTAGTATAGGACGGGTCACTGAAGCTTTCTTT
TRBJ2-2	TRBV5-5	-	CASSSMAGAPNTGELFF	TGTGCCAGCAGCTCAATGGCGGGGGCGCCGAACACCGGGGAGCTGTTTTTT